The T cell receptor (beta chain) described here comes from a study of T cell responses to AZD1222 COVID-19 vaccine. Overall study findings and caveats: The number of AZD1222 recipients seropositive at baseline was only five or six. Most donors were white British and more were female, and clonal diversity was possibly underestimated. In the spike-specific TCR repertoire, nearly half reportedly target unmutated variant regions.

The count of this clone is one. The antigen remains unidentified. The CDR3 is 18 amino acids. The germline gives CDR1 MNHEY, CDR2 SMNVEV (reference sequence). V lost 1 base, J lost 4 bases, and 7 bases stayed unmatched. Here immunoSEQ multiplex PCR was the method, and the copy in TCRdb shows in-frame clones only, minus some. Seen here are 120,000 to 150,000 clones, more than 70% observed once, and the top ten hold approximately 3.1%. The rearrangement links TRBV27 to TRBJ2-2; TRBD2 matches 12 bases. The TCR originated in an adult in good health. Here the sequenced sample was peripheral blood, taken on day 0 of MenACWY control vaccination. The CDR3 loop is CASSLFGLAGSTTGELFF. DNA for the CDR3: TGTGCCAGCAGTTTATTTGGACTAGCGGGGTCGACCACCGGGGAGCTGTTTTTT.